These 26 T cell receptor beta chains originate from one sample sequenced in a study of control samples from healthy donors and cancer patients. The protocol was immunoSEQ multiplex PCR, while the TCRdb copy is restricted to in-frame clones and leaves out a portion. The sample shows around 250,000 clones, about 80% of them seen only once. Source material: PBMCs. These receptors originate from a woman in her sixties with lung cancer.

This chain uses TRBV25-1 with TRBJ1-4; TRBD1 aligns across 8 bases. The germline V gene encodes CDR1 MGHDK and CDR2 SYGVNS. V was pared by 7 bases and J by 7 bases, with 8 bases of the junction left unmatched. CDR3 length: 14 residues. The CDR3 reads CASTSGTGFEKLFF. CDR3 DNA sequence: TGTGCCAGCACAAGCGGGACAGGATTTGAAAAACTGTTTTTT.

The V call is TRBV5-1, the J call TRBJ2-1; 11 bases line up with TRBD2. Germline-derived CDR1 and CDR2 are SGHRS and YFSETQ. V trimming: 2 bases; J trimming: 3 bases; junction bases outside the gene matches: 4. The CDR3 runs to 16 residues. In nucleotides, the CDR3 is TGCGCCAGCAGCTTTATAGCGGGAGGGAGCTACAATGAGCAGTTCTTC. This gives the protein CASSFIAGGSYNEQFF.

V and J are TRBV28 and TRBJ1-2; D gene ambiguous. V dropped 6 bases and J dropped 3 bases, with 11 bases sitting between them. The CDR3 covers 13 residues. Germline values: CDR1 MDHEN, CDR2 SYDVKM. The CDR3, as DNA: TGTGCCAGCAGGTCTGGGGTGGACTATGGCTACACCTTC. Protein sequence: CASRSGVDYGYTF.

The rearrangement links TRBV4-1 to TRBJ2-3; D not resolved. Looked up from germline, CDR1 is MGHRA and CDR2 is YSYEKL. The CDR3 loop spans 14 amino acids. Between the trimmed V and J ends, which lost 0 bases and 2 bases, there was a span of 6 bases. The CDR3, as DNA: TGCGCCAGCAGCCAAGAAATGCCCACAGATACGCAGTATTTT. Its protein product is CASSQEMPTDTQYF.

The chain combines TRBV18 with TRBJ1-5; 7 nucleotides match TRBD1. The CDR3 loop spans 14 amino acids. The V gene's germline CDR1 is KGHSH and CDR2 LQKENI. Unmatched junction bases numbered 3, after V lost 5 bases and J lost 2 bases. CDR3 protein: CASSATGGNQPQHF. The CDR3 nucleotides are TGTGCCAGCTCAGCAACAGGGGGCAATCAGCCCCAGCATTTT.

V and J are TRBV19 and TRBJ1-1; D is undetermined. The CDR3 totals 13 residues. The germline V gene has CDR1 LNHDA and CDR2 SQIVND (reference sequence). The ends were cut back, 7 bases at V and 1 base at J, with 10 bases in the middle. The CDR3 DNA follows: TGTGCCAGTAAAGGCCGGGGGAACACTGAAGCTTTCTTT. Translating it yields CASKGRGNTEAFF.

Note on this clone: At the DNA level, this CDR3 is encoded by other sequences in the same sample as well. V is TRBV28 and J is TRBJ1-1; tentatively, D is TRBD1 (5 bases). The CDR3 is 11 residues long. CDR1 is MDHEN, CDR2 SYDVKM, per germline. V gave up 6 bases and J gave up 4 bases, with 6 bases separating them. The CDR3 DNA is TGTGCCAGCAGGGGGGGCACTGAAGCTTTCTTT. Translating gives CASRGGTEAFF.

The rearrangement uses TRBV11-2 and TRBJ2-3; 7 nucleotides align to TRBD2. Germline-derived CDR1 and CDR2 are SGHAT and FQNNGV. V shed 0 bases and J 3 bases; nucleotides not matched to a gene: 9. The CDR3 extends over 17 amino acids. The CDR3 spells CASSLDGIGLVTDTQYF. The CDR3 DNA reads TGTGCCAGCAGCTTAGATGGGATCGGACTAGTAACAGATACGCAGTATTTT.

This sequence joins TRBV2 and TRBJ2-7, with TRBD2 matching 7 bases. V was clipped by 7 bases and J by 0 bases; unmatched bases: 3. This CDR3 region has 13 residues. Germline V gene sequence: CDR1 SNHLY, CDR2 FYNNEI. The CDR3 coding sequence is TGTGCCAGCAACCGGGACTACTCCTACGAGCAGTACTTC. This codes for CASNRDYSYEQYF.

Remarks on this clone: This same CDR3 is encoded by further DNA sequences in the sample. V gene TRBV5-1 combines with J gene TRBJ1-3; D possibly corresponds to TRBD1 (5 bases). V was shortened by 0 bases and J by 2 bases, with 12 bases between the two germline ends. Per germline, CDR1 SGHRS and CDR2 YFSETQ. The CDR3 sequence is 16 residues long. For the CDR3, the DNA is TGCGCCAGCAGCTTGGGGCAGGGATTAGCTGGAAACACCATATATTTT. Protein: CASSLGQGLAGNTIYF. Combining the CDR3 with reference TRBV5-1 and TRBJ1-3 gives the whole variable domain KAGVTQTPRYLIKTRGQQVTLSCSPISGHRSVSWYQQTPGQGLQFLFEYFSETQRNKGNFPGRFSGRQFSNSRSEMNVSTLELGDSALYLCASSLGQGLAGNTIYFGEGSWLTVV.

Details on this clone: Mismatch with germline at one junction end may stem from a read error. The gene calls are TRBV30 and TRBJ1-2, with 7 bases fitting TRBD1. CDR1 and CDR2 from the germline V gene are GTSNPN and SVGIG (reference sequence). The CDR3 has 12 amino acids. CDR3 nucleotide sequence: TGTGCCTGGACAGGGGGTGGTGGTGGCTACATCTTC. Translating gives CAWTGGGGGYIF.

For the CDR3, the DNA is TGTGCCAGCAGCCCACCGGACAGGGGAAAAGGAGAGACCCAGTACTTC. Encoded protein: CASSPPDRGKGETQYF. The rearrangement uses TRBV21-1 and TRBJ2-5; TRBD1 is the table's D call, not checked against the DNA. TRBV21-1 constitutes a pseudogene. CDR3 length: 16 residues.

This chain uses TRBV13 with TRBJ1-3; D remains unclear. Trimming removed 6 bases at V and 0 bases at J, with 9 bases between. There are 14 residues in the CDR3. Germline values: CDR1 PRHDT, CDR2 FYEKMQ (reference sequence). CDR3 region: CASRSYGSGNTIYF. The CDR3 DNA follows: TGTGCCAGCAGAAGCTACGGCTCTGGAAACACCATATATTTT.

This chain connects TRBV5-4 to TRBJ2-2; D not certain. V was clipped by 4 bases and J by 1 base, with 17 bases between them. Germline V gives CDR1 SGHNT, CDR2 YYREEE (reference sequence). This CDR3 has 17 amino acids. The CDR3 region is CASSPPSAELNTGELFF. CDR3 coding DNA: TGTGCCAGCAGCCCCCCGTCGGCAGAGCTGAACACCGGGGAGCTGTTTTTT.

The chain uses TRBV6-5 and TRBJ1-1, with D tentatively TRBD1 (5 bases). Trimming stripped 7 bases from V and 8 bases from J, with 17 bases between. The length of the CDR3 is 13 residues. Germline CDR1 and CDR2: MNHEY and SVGAGI. The CDR3: CASILNWTPEAFF. DNA of the CDR3: TGTGCCAGCATTTTAAATTGGACACCCGAAGCTTTCTTT.

This chain links TRBV9 with TRBJ1-2; a possible D gene is TRBD1 (6 bases). The CDR3 loop spans 12 amino acids. The V end lost 3 bases, the J end lost 7 bases, and 10 bases lay between the germline ends. The germline CDR1 and CDR2 sequences are SGDLS and YYNGEE. CDR3 amino acids: CASSDGGPGYTF. CDR3 coding DNA: TGTGCCAGCAGCGATGGGGGCCCTGGCTACACCTTC.

V and J are TRBV14 and TRBJ1-3, with D unresolved. V dropped 4 bases and J dropped 9 bases, with 10 bases sitting between them. The CDR3 runs to 12 residues. The germline V gene has CDR1 SGHDN and CDR2 FVKESK. The CDR3 region is CASSPGTSTIYF. In DNA, the CDR3 is TGTGCCAGCAGCCCTGGAACGAGCACCATATATTTT.

The CDR3, as DNA: TGTGCCAGCAGCCACCCCCGGGACAGGGTCCCTTTCGAGCAGTACTTC. Its translation: CASSHPRDRVPFEQYF. The genes are TRBV28 and TRBJ2-7; 9 bases are shared with TRBD1. The CDR3 consists of 16 residues. Trimming took 6 bases from V and 6 from J; bases not matched to a gene: 15. Germline V gene lookup returns CDR1 MDHEN and CDR2 SYDVKM. The entire variable domain, with the rest obtained from reference TRBV28 and TRBJ2-7, is as follows: DVKVTQSSRYLVKRTGEKVFLECVQDMDHENMFWYRQDPGLGLRLIYFSYDVKMKEKGDIPEGYSVSREKKERFSLILESASTNQTSMYLCASSHPRDRVPFEQYFGPGTRLTVT.

V usage is TRBV4-1 and J usage is TRBJ1-6; 8 positions agree with TRBD1. CDR1 MGHRA and CDR2 YSYEKL come from the germline V gene. The CDR3 runs 15 residues. The V segment lost 0 bases and the J segment 10 bases; nucleotides outside the gene matches: 5. As DNA, the CDR3 is TGCGCCAGCAGCCAAGACGGGACAGGATGGTCACCCCTCCACTTT. This sequence encodes CASSQDGTGWSPLHF.

This chain connects TRBV28 to TRBJ1-2; D remains ambiguous. CDR3 length: 13 residues. CDR1 is MDHEN and CDR2 is SYDVKM in the germline V gene. The V and J ends lost 2 bases and 2 bases respectively, with 6 bases between them. The chain's CDR3 is CASSLEPNYGYTF. In nucleotides, the CDR3 is TGTGCCAGCAGTTTAGAGCCCAACTATGGCTACACCTTC.

In this sample, this clone turned up once. The chain uses TRBV19 and TRBJ1-5, with D tentatively TRBD1 (5 bases). The germline V gene encodes CDR1 LNHDA and CDR2 SQIVND (reference sequence). The CDR3 totals 13 residues. With 6 bases removed from V and 9 bases from J, the gap between germline ends came to 15 bases. The CDR3 DNA reads TGTGCCAGTAGGTGGGGGGGGTCGATGCCCCAGCATTTT. This gives the protein CASRWGGSMPQHF.

V is TRBV7-6 and J is TRBJ1-3; TRBD1 is a possible D gene (5 bases). Trimming cost V 0 bases and J 3 bases, with 12 bases left between them. The CDR3 runs 16 residues. CDR1 and CDR2 from the germline V gene are SGHVS and FNYEAQ. CDR3: CASSLAEGRIGNTIYF. The DNA for the CDR3 is TGTGCCAGCAGCTTAGCGGAGGGGCGTATTGGAAACACCATATATTTT.

With respect to this clone: The sample holds other DNA sequences that translate to the same CDR3. V usage is TRBV9 and J usage is TRBJ1-1; D gene unclear. CDR1 SGDLS and CDR2 YYNGEE come from the germline V gene. The germline V and J ends were trimmed by 0 bases and 3 bases, with 3 bases remaining between them. The CDR3 sequence is 12 residues long. The CDR3 coding sequence is TGTGCCAGCAGCGTAGGCGACACTGAAGCTTTCTTT. This encodes CASSVGDTEAFF.

The count of this clone is one. The chain joins TRBV28 to TRBJ1-2, with D unclear. Germline lookup yields CDR1 MDHEN and CDR2 SYDVKM. The CDR3 is made up of 13 amino acids. Trimming shortened V by 2 bases and J by 7 bases, and 11 bases separated the two germline ends. The CDR3: CASSLPKVAGYTF. The CDR3 region has the DNA TGTGCCAGCAGTTTACCAAAAGTTGCTGGCTACACCTTC.

This chain links TRBV5-1 with TRBJ2-7; a possible D gene is TRBD2 (6 bases). CDR1 is SGHRS, CDR2 YFSETQ, per germline. V dropped 2 bases and J dropped 6 bases, with 15 bases sitting between them. The CDR3 runs 14 residues. The CDR3 is CASSFGIEGGEQYF. In DNA, the CDR3 is TGCGCCAGCAGCTTCGGCATCGAGGGAGGCGAGCAGTACTTC.

The rearrangement joins TRBV6-5 to TRBJ1-4, with D possibly TRBD1 on 6 matching bases. Per germline, CDR1 MNHEY and CDR2 SVGAGI. CDR3 size: 13 residues. The V end lost 10 bases, the J end lost 8 bases, and 17 bases lay between the germline ends. In DNA form, the CDR3 reads TGTGCCACCGGGGGCAGGGGCGGGGAAAAACTGTTTTTT. The encoded protein is CATGGRGGEKLFF.